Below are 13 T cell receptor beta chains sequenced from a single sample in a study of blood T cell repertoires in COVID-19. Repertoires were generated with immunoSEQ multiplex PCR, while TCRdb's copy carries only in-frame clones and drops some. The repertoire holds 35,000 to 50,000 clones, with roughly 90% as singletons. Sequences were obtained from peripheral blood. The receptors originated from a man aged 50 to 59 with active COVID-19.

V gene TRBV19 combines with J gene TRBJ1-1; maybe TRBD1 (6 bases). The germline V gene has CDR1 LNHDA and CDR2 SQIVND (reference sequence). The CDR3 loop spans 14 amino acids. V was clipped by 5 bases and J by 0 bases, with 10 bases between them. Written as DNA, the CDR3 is TGTGCCAGTAGTCGACAGGTGCTGAACACTGAAGCTTTCTTT. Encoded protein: CASSRQVLNTEAFF. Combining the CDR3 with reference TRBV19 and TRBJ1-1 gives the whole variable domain DGGITQSPKYLFRKEGQNVTLSCEQNLNHDAMYWYRQDPGQGLRLIYYSQIVNDFQKGDIAEGYSVSREKKESFPLTVTSAQKNPTAFYLCASSRQVLNTEAFFGQGTRLTVV.

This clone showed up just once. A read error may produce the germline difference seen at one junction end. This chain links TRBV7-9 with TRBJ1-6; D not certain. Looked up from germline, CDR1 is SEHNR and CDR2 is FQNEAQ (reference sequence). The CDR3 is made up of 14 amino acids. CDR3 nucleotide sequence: TGTGCCAGCAGCTACCCTCCCGGGGATTCGCCCCTCCACTTT. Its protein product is CASSYPPGDSPLHF. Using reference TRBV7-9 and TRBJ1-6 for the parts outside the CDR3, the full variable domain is DTGVSQNPRHKITKRGQNVTFRCDPISEHNRLYWYRQTLGQGPEFLTYFQNEAQLEKSRLLSDRFSAERPKGSFSTLEIQRTEQGDSAMYLCASSYPPGDSPLHFGNGTRLTVT.

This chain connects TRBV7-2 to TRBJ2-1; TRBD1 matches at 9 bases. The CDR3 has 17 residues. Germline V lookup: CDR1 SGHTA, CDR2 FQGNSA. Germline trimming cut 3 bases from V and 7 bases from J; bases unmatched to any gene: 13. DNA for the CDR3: TGTGCCAGCAGCTTCGACAACGGACAGGGGCGGGGGAATGAGCAGTTCTTC. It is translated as CASSFDNGQGRGNEQFF.

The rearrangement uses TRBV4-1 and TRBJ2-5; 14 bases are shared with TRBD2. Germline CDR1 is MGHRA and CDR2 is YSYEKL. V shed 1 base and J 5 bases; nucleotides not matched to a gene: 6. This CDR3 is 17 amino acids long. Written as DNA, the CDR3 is TGCGCCAGCAGCCAAGTGAGGACTAGCGGGGGGAAGGAGACCCAGTACTTC. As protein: CASSQVRTSGGKETQYF.

CDR3 sequence reads: CSASGGRANTQYF. The DNA of the CDR3 is TGCAGTGCTAGTGGCGGGAGGGCCAATACGCAGTATTTT. The chain has TRBV20-1 and TRBJ2-3; 9 nucleotides match TRBD2. The CDR3 runs 13 residues. Losses at the gene ends were 3 bases for V and 7 bases for J; bases not matched to a gene: 5. CDR1 is DFQATT and CDR2 is SNEGSKA in the germline V gene (reference sequence).

Here the CDR3 reads CASSQAGTGTYEQYF. The CDR3 DNA is TGTGCCAGCAGCCAAGCCGGGACAGGGACCTACGAGCAGTACTTC. This chain connects TRBV5-5 to TRBJ2-7, with 9 bases aligning to TRBD1. The ends lost 4 bases at V and 2 bases at J; junction bases unmatched: 7. The CDR3 is 15 residues long. CDR1 and CDR2 from the germline V gene are SGHKS and YYEKEE (reference sequence).

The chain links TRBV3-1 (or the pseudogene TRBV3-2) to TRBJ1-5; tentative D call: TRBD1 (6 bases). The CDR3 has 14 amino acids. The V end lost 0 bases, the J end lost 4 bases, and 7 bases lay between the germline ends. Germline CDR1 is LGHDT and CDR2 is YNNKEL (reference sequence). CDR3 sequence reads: CASSQEGGNQPQHF. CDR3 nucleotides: TGTGCCAGCAGCCAAGAAGGGGGAAATCAGCCCCAGCATTTT.

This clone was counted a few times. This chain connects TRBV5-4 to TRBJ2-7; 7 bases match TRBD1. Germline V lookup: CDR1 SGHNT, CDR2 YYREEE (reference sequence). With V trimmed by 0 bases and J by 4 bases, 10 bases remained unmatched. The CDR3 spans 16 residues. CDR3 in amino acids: CASSLDPRQGEYEQYF. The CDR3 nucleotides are TGTGCCAGCAGCTTGGATCCGAGACAGGGAGAATACGAGCAGTACTTC.

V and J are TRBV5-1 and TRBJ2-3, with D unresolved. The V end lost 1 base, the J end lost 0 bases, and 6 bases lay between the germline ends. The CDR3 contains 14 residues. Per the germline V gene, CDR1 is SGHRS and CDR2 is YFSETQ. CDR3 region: CASSLSPSTDTQYF. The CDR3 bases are TGCGCCAGCAGCTTGAGCCCCAGCACAGATACGCAGTATTTT.

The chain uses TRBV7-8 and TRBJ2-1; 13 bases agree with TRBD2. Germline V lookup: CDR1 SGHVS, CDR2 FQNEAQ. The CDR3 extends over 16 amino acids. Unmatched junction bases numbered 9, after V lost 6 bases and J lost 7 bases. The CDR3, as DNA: TGTGCCAGCAGTTGGACTAGCGGGAGAGGGGCGAATGAGCAGTTCTTC. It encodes CASSWTSGRGANEQFF.

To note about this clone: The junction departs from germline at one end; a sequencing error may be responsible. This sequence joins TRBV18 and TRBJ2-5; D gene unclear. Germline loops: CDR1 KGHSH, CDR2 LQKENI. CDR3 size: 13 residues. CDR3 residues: CASSPDVGAGDNF. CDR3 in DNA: TGTGCCAGCTCACCGGATGTTGGAGCTGGCGATAACTTC.

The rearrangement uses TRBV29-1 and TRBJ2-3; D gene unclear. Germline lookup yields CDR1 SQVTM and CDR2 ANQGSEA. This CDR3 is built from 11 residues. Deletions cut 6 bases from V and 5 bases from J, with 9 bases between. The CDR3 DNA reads TGCAGCGTCTCTGCGGTAGATACGCAGTATTTT. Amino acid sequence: CSVSAVDTQYF.

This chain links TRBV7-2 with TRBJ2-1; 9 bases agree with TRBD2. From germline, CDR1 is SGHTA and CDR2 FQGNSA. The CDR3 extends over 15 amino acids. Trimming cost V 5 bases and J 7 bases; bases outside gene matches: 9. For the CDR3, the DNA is TGTGCCAGCAGCCCGCGCGGGGGGGCCTGGAATGAGCAGTTCTTC. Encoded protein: CASSPRGGAWNEQFF.